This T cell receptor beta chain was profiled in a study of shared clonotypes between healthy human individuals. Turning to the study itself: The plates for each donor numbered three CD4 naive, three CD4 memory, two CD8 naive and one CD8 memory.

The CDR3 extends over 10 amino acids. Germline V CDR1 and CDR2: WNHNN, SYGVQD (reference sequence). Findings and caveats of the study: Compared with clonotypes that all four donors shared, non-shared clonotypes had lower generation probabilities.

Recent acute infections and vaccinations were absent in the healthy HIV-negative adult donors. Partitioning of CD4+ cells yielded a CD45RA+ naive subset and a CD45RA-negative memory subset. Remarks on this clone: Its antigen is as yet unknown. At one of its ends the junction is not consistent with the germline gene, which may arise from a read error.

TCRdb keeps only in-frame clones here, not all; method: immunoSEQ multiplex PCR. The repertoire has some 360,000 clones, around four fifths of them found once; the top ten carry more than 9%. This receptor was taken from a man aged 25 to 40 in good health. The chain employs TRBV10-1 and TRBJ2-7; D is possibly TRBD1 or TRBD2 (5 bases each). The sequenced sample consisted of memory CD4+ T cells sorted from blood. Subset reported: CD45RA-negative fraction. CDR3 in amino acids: CATRGRATVF. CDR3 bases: TGCGCCACCCGGGGCCGGGCAACCGTATTC.